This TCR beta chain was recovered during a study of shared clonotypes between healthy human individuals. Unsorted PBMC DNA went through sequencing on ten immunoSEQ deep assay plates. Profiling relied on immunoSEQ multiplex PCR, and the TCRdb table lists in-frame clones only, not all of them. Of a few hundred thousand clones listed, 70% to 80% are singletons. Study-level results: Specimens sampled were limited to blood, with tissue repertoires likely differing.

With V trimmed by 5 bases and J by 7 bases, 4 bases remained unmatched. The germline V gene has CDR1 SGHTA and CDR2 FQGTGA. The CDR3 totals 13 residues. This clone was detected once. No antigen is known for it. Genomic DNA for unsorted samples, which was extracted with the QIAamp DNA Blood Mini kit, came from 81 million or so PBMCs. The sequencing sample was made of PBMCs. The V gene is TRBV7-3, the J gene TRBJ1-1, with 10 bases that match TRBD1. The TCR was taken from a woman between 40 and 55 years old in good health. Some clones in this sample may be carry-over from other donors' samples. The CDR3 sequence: CASSPGTGVEAFF. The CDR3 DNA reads TGTGCCAGCAGCCCTGGGACAGGGGTTGAAGCTTTCTTT.